This section outlines one T cell receptor beta chain sequence together with its context. This specimen comes from a study of regulatory T cells in long-lasting Graves disease. Through Arm-PCR of CDR3 regions and iRepertoire HTBI primers, TCR beta libraries were built. Each CDR3 protein is one row after TCRdb ran MiXCR on the multiplex PCR reads. The sample records under 250,000 distinct CDR3 sequences, around 20% being singletons. CDR3 length: 17 residues. After removal of 5 bases from V and 6 bases from J, the junction contained 9 bases not matched to a gene. The germline V gene encodes CDR1 SGHTA and CDR2 FQGNSA. Time point here: newly diagnosed GD, antithyroid drugs for less than 3 months. PBMC RNA was the source of the TCR library. This sample also belongs to another study, concerning T cells in Graves' hyperthyroidism and ophthalmopathy. Per that study: The model foresaw ophthalmopathy a median approximately 6.3 months prior to onset.

The sample in question was peripheral blood mononuclear cells (PBMCs), obtained at new diagnosis, from a patient treated with antithyroid drugs. J is TRBJ2-2 and V is TRBV7-2; 13 positions match TRBD2. The receptor comes from a woman in her twenties or thirties with Graves disease. CDR3 sequence reads: CASSQRWTSGRSGELFF. The DNA of the CDR3 is TGTGCCAGCAGCCAACGATGGACTAGCGGGAGATCCGGGGAGCTGTTTTTT.